These T cell receptor beta chains were read from a single sample in a study of Ad26.COV2.S vaccination and SARS-CoV-2 variants. Sequenced by immunoSEQ multiplex PCR; TCRdb stores in-frame clones only, minus some. The sample consists of approximately 360,000 clones, roughly 85% of them appearing once. The sample was peripheral blood, taken in a trial of Ad26.COV2.S vaccine versus placebo. The receptor source for this set is a person between 18 and 65 years old who received the Ad26.COV2.S COVID-19 vaccine or a placebo. CDR3s include the opening cysteine and the closing phenylalanine or tryptophan. The D gene is left open where the match is weak. A row's size may be missing; if present it is once, few, many or a size class.

>15|NA|TRBJ2-5|NA|TRBV15
CATSRDLQNQETQYF
TGTGCCACCAGCAGAGATCTGCAGAACCAAGAGACCCAGTACTTC
>14|NA|TRBJ2-2|NA|TRBV15
CATSRGLGTGELFF
TGTGCCACCAGCAGGGGCTTGGGCACCGGGGAGCTGTTTTTT
>11|NA|TRBJ1-1|NA|TRBV6-5
CASSSNTEAFF
TGTGCCAGCAGTTCAAACACTGAAGCTTTCTTT
>14|NA|TRBJ1-1|NA|TRBV5-1
CASSGTQMNTEAFF
TGCGCCAGCAGCGGGACACAGATGAACACTGAAGCTTTCTTT
>15|NA|TRBJ2-5|NA|TRBV6-5
CASVMVGLQFGTQYF
TGTGCCAGCGTGATGGTGGGACTTCAGTTTGGGACCCAGTACTTC
>16|NA|TRBJ2-7|TRBD1|TRBV5-1
CASSLRQGIISYEQYF
TGCGCCAGCAGCCTACGACAGGGGATTATATCCTACGAGCAGTACTTC
>14|NA|TRBJ1-2|NA|TRBV7-9
CASSLGGRDYGYTF
TGTGCCAGCAGCTTAGGGGGTAGGGATTATGGCTACACCTTC
>14|once|TRBJ2-2|NA|TRBV11-1
CASSWALNSGELFF
TGTGCCAGCAGCTGGGCGTTGAATTCCGGGGAGCTGTTTTTT
>17|NA|TRBJ1-2|NA|TRBV3-1/TRBV3-2
CASSQKLVSDVRYGYTF
TGTGCCAGCAGCCAAAAGTTGGTTAGCGACGTCCGGTACGGCTACACCTTC
>15|NA|TRBJ2-1|NA|TRBV5-1
CASSPTIGRNNEQFF
TGCGCCAGCAGCCCCACTATAGGCCGAAACAATGAGCAGTTCTTC
>13|NA|TRBJ2-3|NA|TRBV6-5
CASRRGAGDTQYF
TGTGCCAGCCGAAGAGGCGCGGGAGATACGCAGTATTTT
>13|NA|TRBJ2-5|TRBD2|TRBV10-3
CAISEGREGTQYF
TGTGCCATCAGTGAGGGCAGGGAGGGGACCCAGTACTTC
>15|once|TRBJ2-7|TRBD1|TRBV19
CASSIRGQGDYEQYF
TGTGCCAGTAGTATCAGGGGACAGGGGGATTACGAGCAGTACTTC
>18|NA|TRBJ2-2|TRBD1|TRBV7-3
CASSPHRGRGRNTGELFF
TGTGCCAGCAGCCCCCACAGGGGGCGCGGGAGGAACACCGGGGAGCTGTTTTTT
>17|NA|TRBJ1-2|TRBD1|TRBV3-1/TRBV3-2
CASSPARGDRDNYGYTF
TGTGCCAGCAGCCCCGCACGAGGGGACAGGGATAACTATGGCTACACCTTC
>12|NA|TRBJ2-5|NA|TRBV25-1
CASSESPLTQYF
TGTGCCAGCAGTGAAAGCCCGTTGACCCAGTACTTC
>15|few|TRBJ2-2|NA|TRBV18
CASSPRTLNTGELFF
TGTGCCAGCTCACCAAGGACCCTGAACACCGGGGAGCTGTTTTTT
>12|few|TRBJ2-2|NA|TRBV5-1
CASSLNTGELFF
TGCGCCAGCAGCTTGAACACCGGGGAGCTGTTTTTT
>15|NA|TRBJ1-2|TRBD1|TRBV19
CASSTPGQGRYGYTF
TGTGCCAGTAGTACCCCGGGACAGGGGAGATATGGCTACACCTTC
>22|NA|TRBJ2-4|TRBD1|TRBV28
CASSLKVTRTGQKYGAKNIQYF
TGTGCCAGCAGTTTAAAAGTCACCAGGACAGGTCAAAAATACGGAGCCAAAAACATTCAGTACTTC
>13|NA|TRBJ1-4|NA|TRBV7-9
CATRGAFTEKLFF
TGTGCCACCCGGGGGGCCTTCACTGAAAAACTGTTTTTT
>14|NA|TRBJ2-1|TRBD2|TRBV12-5
CASGPIREGREQFF
TGTGCTAGTGGTCCCATTCGGGAGGGAAGGGAGCAGTTCTTC
>16|NA|TRBJ2-5|NA|TRBV10-3
CAISEFPGIGQETQYF
TGTGCCATCAGTGAGTTCCCAGGGATAGGGCAAGAGACCCAGTACTTC
>14|NA|TRBJ2-1|NA|TRBV18
CASSPPVSFHEQFF
TGTGCCAGCTCACCACCCGTCAGTTTCCATGAGCAGTTCTTC
>15|NA|TRBJ2-7|TRBD2|TRBV4-3
CASSQGNSGIYEQYF
TGCGCCAGCAGCCAAGGTAATAGCGGGATCTACGAGCAGTACTTC
>15|NA|TRBJ2-4|TRBD1|TRBV6-5
CASSYKDRGPYIQYF
TGTGCCAGCAGTTACAAAGACAGGGGGCCGTACATTCAGTACTTC
>14|NA|TRBJ2-5|NA|TRBV5-4
CASSLLGLSETQYF
TGTGCCAGCAGCTTGCTGGGGCTGTCAGAGACCCAGTACTTC
>13|few|TRBJ1-2|TRBD1|TRBV30
CAWWDRVRGGYTF
TGTGCCTGGTGGGACAGGGTGAGAGGTGGCTACACCTTC
>15|NA|TRBJ2-3|NA|TRBV9
CASSVGGALRDTQYF
TGTGCCAGCAGCGTAGGGGGGGCATTAAGAGATACGCAGTATTTT
>17|NA|TRBJ2-3|TRBD2|TRBV9
CASSGTSGSSSADTQYF
TGTGCCAGCAGCGGGACTAGCGGGAGTTCTAGCGCAGATACGCAGTATTTT
>15|once|TRBJ1-4|NA|TRBV6-1
CASSEGWGANEKLFF
TGTGCCAGCAGTGAAGGCTGGGGAGCTAATGAAAAACTGTTTTTT
>17|NA|TRBJ1-5|TRBD1|TRBV27
CASTRVPGQLSNQPQHF
TGTGCCAGCACCCGAGTCCCGGGACAGCTCAGCAATCAGCCCCAGCATTTT
>15|NA|TRBJ2-1|NA|TRBV9
CASSSEGNRYNEQFF
TGTGCCAGCAGCAGCGAGGGGAACCGCTACAATGAGCAGTTCTTC
>17|NA|TRBJ2-1|TRBD2|TRBV7-3
CASSLIVAGVAYNEQFF
TGTGCCAGCAGCTTAATCGTAGCGGGAGTAGCCTACAATGAGCAGTTCTTC
>16|NA|TRBJ1-5|NA|TRBV6-1
CASSGSRGNSNQPQHF
TGTGCCAGCAGTGGGTCCCGGGGTAACAGCAATCAGCCCCAGCATTTT
>14|NA|TRBJ2-7|TRBD1|TRBV7-9
CASSYGTGSHEQYF
TGTGCCAGCAGCTACGGGACAGGGTCCCACGAGCAGTACTTC
>16|NA|TRBJ2-1|TRBD2|TRBV7-3
CARTHWGGGRYNEQFF
TGTGCCAGGACCCACTGGGGCGGGGGGAGATACAATGAGCAGTTCTTC
>16|NA|TRBJ1-1|NA|TRBV7-9
CASSLHLTGAGTEAFF
TGTGCCAGCAGCTTGCATCTAACGGGGGCGGGGACTGAAGCTTTCTTT
>15|NA|TRBJ1-5|NA|TRBV3-1/TRBV3-2
CASSLSLEGFQPQHF
TGTGCCAGCAGCCTTAGTCTAGAAGGCTTTCAGCCCCAGCATTTT
>14|NA|TRBJ1-1|NA|TRBV28
CASSRQFRGTEAFF
TGTGCCAGCAGCCGACAGTTTAGAGGCACTGAAGCTTTCTTT
>15|NA|TRBJ2-4|NA|TRBV19
CASSPPRASQNIQYF
TGTGCCAGTAGTCCCCCCAGGGCGAGCCAAAACATTCAGTACTTC